This T cell receptor (beta chain) was found in a study of identical twins. This clonotype was picked up a small number of times. As yet, its antigen is unknown. TCRdb redid the calling of the 5' RACE reads with MiXCR, one entry per CDR3 protein. The sample lists 510,000 or so distinct CDR3 sequences, roughly 15% occurring once. Study-level findings and limits: While abundant cord blood beta clonotypes carried fewer insertions, memory repertoires showed no such pattern.

CDR3 size: 16 residues. Deletions cut 5 bases from V and 0 bases from J, with 13 bases between. These data also formed part of another study, on yellow fever vaccine responses in identical twins.

The sequence derives from a woman between 18 and 30 years old in good health. The chain recombines TRBV12-3 or TRBV12-4 with TRBJ1-4; D remains ambiguous. Sequenced material: CD4+ T cells sorted from blood. The CDR3 protein is CASSRLLSATNEKLFF. CDR3 coding DNA: TGTGCCAGCAGTCGACTCCTGAGTGCAACTAATGAAAAACTGTTTTTT.